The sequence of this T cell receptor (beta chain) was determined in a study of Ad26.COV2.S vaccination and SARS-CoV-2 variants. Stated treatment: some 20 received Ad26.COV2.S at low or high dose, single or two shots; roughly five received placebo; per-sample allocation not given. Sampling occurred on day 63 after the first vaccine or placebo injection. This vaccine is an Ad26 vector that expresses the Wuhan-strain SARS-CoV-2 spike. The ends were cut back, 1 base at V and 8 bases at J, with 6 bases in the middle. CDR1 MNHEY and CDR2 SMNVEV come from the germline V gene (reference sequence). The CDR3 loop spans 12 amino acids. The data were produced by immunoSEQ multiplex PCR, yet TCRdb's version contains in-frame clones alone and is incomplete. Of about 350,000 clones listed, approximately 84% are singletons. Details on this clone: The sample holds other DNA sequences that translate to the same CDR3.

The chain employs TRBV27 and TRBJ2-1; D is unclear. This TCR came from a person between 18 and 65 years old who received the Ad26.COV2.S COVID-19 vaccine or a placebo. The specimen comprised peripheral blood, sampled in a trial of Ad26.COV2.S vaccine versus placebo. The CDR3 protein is CASSLLGYEQFF. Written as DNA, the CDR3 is TGTGCCAGCAGTTTATTAGGGTATGAGCAGTTCTTC.